This T cell receptor beta chain was observed in a study of cytomegalovirus exposure and HLA in healthy donors (dated by TCRdb to the late 2010s). Background for the entire study: According to a later analysis, one platform produced both the 120 validation repertoires and the approximately 660 repertoires of the first cohort. The aim of the study was to test whether cataloging public T cell receptors could identify signatures of past pathogen exposure. A separate validation cohort of 100 to 150 different subjects was used in addition to the roughly 720-subject first cohort. To predict cytomegalovirus infection status, the study combined high-throughput TCR immunosequencing, statistical association of individual TCRs with disease status, and machine learning. Study-wide conclusions, independent of this receptor: In vitro tests confirmed that three of the cytomegalovirus-associated TCR beta chains recognize cytomegalovirus antigens. A later analysis found that TCRs clustered in the first cohort also tended to co-occur in the roughly 120 validation repertoires, with approximately 95% of cluster scores above 0. Across donors, most TCR sequences were observed very rarely, whereas some public TCRs were present in many individuals. A later analysis had no HLA typing for the validation cohort, so co-occurrence there was scored across all 120 or so repertoires. In the study, 150 to 200 TCR beta chains were listed as associated with cytomegalovirus. The authors suggested that the approach could potentially be generalized to other disease states and immunological phenotypes. In both the original and validation cohorts, the classifier was reported to diagnose cytomegalovirus status with high specificity and sensitivity.

From the germline V gene (reference sequence), CDR1 is LNHDA and CDR2 is SQIVND. Inclusive of the bounding cysteine and phenylalanine, the CDR3 is 19 residues long. Just CDR3 DNA is preserved here, 57 bases in frame from base 1. At the junction V is shortened by 7 bases and J by 4 bases; bases outside the gene matches: 15. The donors belonged to the validation cohort of over a hundred subjects, which was separate from the roughly 700-subject first cohort. Library method: the immunoSEQ multiplex PCR assay. The authors' pipeline ran thus. A statistical classification framework was developed to diagnose cytomegalovirus status using the catalog of TCR beta chain sequences. Sourced from immuneACCESS, this table was stored by TCRdb with only in-frame sequences that have V and J called. A share of the clones is absent; for the studies checked, an unresolved V gene accounts for under half, and the remainder has no known explanation. Clone size and V and J calls were adopted from that table, with D and trimming inferred from the DNA. The table for this sample lists about 95,000 clones; 85% of them were counted only once. The ten largest clonotypes hold more than 20% of the sample.

As for this clone: The specificity of this receptor is unknown. Per-nucleotide qualities are absent, and no much larger clonotype sits a single base away.

The receptor was derived from a man between 18 and 29 years old in good health and CMV-seropositive. The sequencing sample was made of PBMCs. The chain employs TRBV19 and TRBJ2-3, and 15 junctional nucleotides match TRBD2. The CDR3 protein sequence reads: CASTPRPGLAGGPADTQYF. The DNA sequence reads TGTGCCAGTACCCCAAGGCCTGGACTAGCGGGAGGGCCGGCAGATACGCAGTATTTT.